These 9 T cell receptor beta chains share one sample of origin, sequenced in a study of Ad26.COV2.S vaccination and SARS-CoV-2 variants. Specified treatment: roughly 18 received Ad26.COV2.S at low or high dose, single or two shots; about 5 received placebo; per-sample allocation not given. Repertoires come from day 63 after the first vaccine or placebo injection. TCRdb keeps only in-frame clones here, not all; method: immunoSEQ multiplex PCR. The sample lists roughly 320,000 clones, around 87% occurring once. Sequences were derived from peripheral blood, sampled in a trial of Ad26.COV2.S vaccine versus placebo. The receptors stem from a person aged 18-65 years who received the Ad26.COV2.S COVID-19 vaccine or a placebo.

V is TRBV3-1 (or the pseudogene TRBV3-2) and J is TRBJ2-1; no firm D call. CDR3 size: 12 residues. V was shortened by 1 base and J by 6 bases, with 4 bases between the two germline ends. Germline V lookup: CDR1 LGHDT, CDR2 YNNKEL (reference sequence). The CDR3 nucleotides are TGTGCCAGCAGCCAAGCGGGCAATGAGCAGTTCTTC. Encoded protein: CASSQAGNEQFF.

The chain carries TRBV11-1 and TRBJ1-6, with 7 bases aligning to TRBD1. V shed 4 bases and J 4 bases; nucleotides not matched to a gene: 4. CDR3 length: 15 residues. Germline CDR1 SGHAT, CDR2 FQDESV (reference sequence). The CDR3 sequence: CASSSRQGYNSPLHF. The CDR3 DNA is TGTGCCAGCAGCTCGAGACAGGGATATAATTCACCCCTCCACTTT. Full variable domain (missing parts from reference TRBV11-1 and TRBJ1-6): EAEVAQSPRYKITEKSQAVAFWCDPISGHATLYWYRQILGQGPELLVQFQDESVVDDSQLPKDRFSAERLKGVDSTLKIQPAELGDSAMYLCASSSRQGYNSPLHFGNGTRLTVT.

Written as DNA, the CDR3 is TGTGCCAGTAGTCCAGGTCCCACCTACAATGAGCAGTTCTTC. As protein: CASSPGPTYNEQFF. The chain links TRBV19 to TRBJ2-1; no definite D call. CDR1 and CDR2 from the germline V gene are LNHDA and SQIVND (reference sequence). Trimming stripped 5 bases from V and 2 bases from J, with 10 bases between. CDR3 length: 14 amino acids.

The rearrangement joins TRBV3-1 (or the pseudogene TRBV3-2) to TRBJ2-3, with TRBD1 identical over 7 bases. This CDR3 is built from 15 residues. Germline V gene lookup returns CDR1 LGHDT and CDR2 YNNKEL (reference sequence). Trimming cost V 4 bases and J 0 bases; bases outside gene matches: 4. CDR3 in DNA: TGTGCCAGCAGCCGGACAGGCTTGAGCACAGATACGCAGTATTTT. Translation gives CASSRTGLSTDTQYF.

This clone turned up a few times. The rearrangement uses TRBV11-3 and TRBJ2-1, with D possibly called TRBD1 or TRBD2 (6 bases each). The CDR3 length is 12 residues. V was clipped by 5 bases and J by 7 bases, with 9 bases between them. Germline CDR1 SGHNT, CDR2 YENEEA. The CDR3 is CASSIGGNEQFF. The CDR3 DNA is TGTGCCAGCAGCATAGGGGGGAATGAGCAGTTCTTC. Full variable domain (remainder filled in from reference TRBV11-3 and TRBJ2-1): EAGVVQSPRYKIIEKKQPVAFWCNPISGHNTLYWYLQNLGQGPELLIRYENEEAVDDSQLPKDRFSAERLKGVDSTLKIQPAELGDSAVYLCASSIGGNEQFFGPGTRLTVL.

The V call is TRBV11-3, the J call TRBJ2-3; no clear D gene. V gave up 5 bases and J gave up 4 bases, with 10 bases separating them. The germline V gene encodes CDR1 SGHNT and CDR2 YENEEA. There are 13 residues in the CDR3. The CDR3 DNA is TGTGCCAGCAGCCCCGCTTTCTCAGATACGCAGTATTTT. Translation gives CASSPAFSDTQYF.

The CDR3 DNA reads as TGTGCCAGCAGTACAGGGCACACCGGGGAGCTGTTTTTT. It is translated as CASSTGHTGELFF. This rearrangement joins TRBV7-6 to TRBJ2-2; the D gene is possibly TRBD1 (6 bases). The CDR3 is 13 amino acids. V was pared by 6 bases and J by 3 bases, with 8 bases between. In germline, CDR1 is SGHVS, CDR2 FNYEAQ.

A single count supports this clone. This chain uses TRBV5-1 with TRBJ2-5; 8 nucleotides match TRBD2. This CDR3 is built from 18 residues. J lost 0 bases, V lost 1 base, and 11 bases had no gene match. Germline CDR1 and CDR2: SGHRS and YFSETQ. The CDR3: CASSLFNGGVQYQETQYF. CDR3 in DNA: TGCGCCAGCAGCTTGTTTAACGGGGGGGTGCAGTACCAAGAGACCCAGTACTTC.

The rearrangement links TRBV29-1 to TRBJ1-2, with TRBD1 matching 8 bases. The length of the CDR3 is 13 residues. CDR1 is SQVTM and CDR2 is ANQGSEA in the germline V gene. V shed 6 bases, J shed 4 bases, and the junction held 7 bases outside the gene matches. CDR3 DNA sequence: TGCAGCGTACAGACAGGGGACACCTATGGCTACACCTTC. Translation gives CSVQTGDTYGYTF.